What follows describes a single T cell receptor beta chain. Its antigen is still unknown. The sample holds no much larger clone one base away, and base qualities are not on file. The sample is drawn from a study of T cell changes during pregnancy in multiple sclerosis (dated by TCRdb to about 2019). Study-wide context: Changes in the T cell repertoire over the course of pregnancy were examined in this study in women with multiple sclerosis.

V and J lose 7 bases and 2 bases, and a span of 8 bases separates them. The CDR3 runs 12 residues from the cysteine to the phenylalanine. Of the read, only the CDR3 DNA is kept; its 36 bases are in frame from base 1. The CDR1 and CDR2 encoded by the germline V gene are SGHTA and FQGNSA. The receptor library was made with the immunoSEQ multiplex PCR assay. The table comes from immuneACCESS by way of TCRdb, which keeps in-frame sequences with V and J called. Part of the clones is missing from these tables; in studies checked, under half for an unresolved V gene and the rest for unknown reasons. In all, the sample holds tens of thousands of clones, and more than 80% of those were seen once. The ten largest clones take up 0.95% to 1.5% of the sample.

The TCR was taken from a female donor with multiple sclerosis, enrolled in a pregnancy study. This specimen consisted of peripheral blood, obtained in the third trimester of pregnancy. The chain uses TRBV7-2 and TRBJ1-2; TRBD1 might be the D gene, on 5 matching bases. The DNA reads TGTGCCAGCAAGGACACAAACTATGGCTACACCTTC. This is translated as CASKDTNYGYTF.